These 8 T cell receptor beta chains share one sample of origin, sequenced in a study of PD-L1 blockade in urothelial cancer (dated by TCRdb to about 2017). The time point tag for this specimen amounts to: pretreatment peripheral blood. Library preparation used the immunoSEQ multiplex PCR assay. Here the immuneACCESS table is served through TCRdb, limited to in-frame sequences with V and J called. Missing clones are a known gap in these copies; in checked studies unresolved V genes cover under half, and the rest lacks a known reason. The sample data list tens of thousands of clones, and roughly four fifths of these were observed just once. Clones ranked in the top ten supply over 4% of the sample. Sample: PBMCs, taken around atezolizumab (anti-PD-L1) treatment. The receptors originated from a man in his 70s with urothelial cancer.

The rearrangement uses TRBV7-2 and TRBJ1-1; D is undetermined. The CDR3 is 16 amino acids. V was clipped by 5 bases and J by 3 bases, with 19 bases between them. Looked up from germline, CDR1 is SGHTA and CDR2 is FQGNSA. The CDR3 nucleotides read TGTGCCAGCAGCGACGAAAGAGGCATCGCGTACACTGAAGCTTTCTTT. The encoded protein is CASSDERGIAYTEAFF.

The chain combines TRBV4-3 with TRBJ1-1; D ambiguous. The CDR3 covers 15 residues. Trimming cost V 1 base and J 0 bases, with 9 bases left between them. The germline gives CDR1 LGHNA, CDR2 YSLEER. The CDR3 coding sequence is TGCGCCAGCAGCCAAGTATTACAGATGAACACTGAAGCTTTCTTT. The encoded protein is CASSQVLQMNTEAFF.

This clone appeared many times. The rearrangement links TRBV18 to TRBJ2-1, with TRBD2 matching over 12 bases. CDR1 is KGHSH and CDR2 is LQKENI in the germline V gene. V lost 3 bases and J lost 3; bases outside the gene matches: 6. CDR3 length equals 17 residues. This chain's CDR3 is CASSPMTSGGRYNEQFF. The CDR3 DNA sequence: TGTGCCAGCTCACCTATGACTAGCGGGGGCCGCTACAATGAGCAGTTCTTC.

This clone has a handful of counts. This chain uses TRBV7-2 with TRBJ1-2, with TRBD1 as a possible D gene (6 bases). The CDR3 has 15 amino acids. V was cut by 5 bases and J by 6 bases, with 19 bases left in between. CDR1 is SGHTA and CDR2 is FQGNSA in the germline V gene. CDR3 nucleotides: TGTGCCAGCAGCCAGCGGGGGGGGCGCTTCGATGGCTACACCTTC. It translates to CASSQRGGRFDGYTF.

V and J are TRBV7-2 and TRBJ2-1, with a possible D match to TRBD2 (6 bases). CDR1 is SGHTA and CDR2 is FQGNSA in the germline V gene. The CDR3 runs 16 residues. Trimming pared 1 base from V and 11 bases from J, leaving 21 bases between. In DNA form, the CDR3 reads TGTGCCAGCAGCTTAGGTGGTAATTCGGTAGCGGCCCAGCAGTTCTTC. Amino acids: CASSLGGNSVAAQQFF.

J is TRBJ1-1 and V is TRBV29-1; D call uncertain. Per germline, CDR1 SQVTM and CDR2 ANQGSEA. CDR3 length: 15 amino acids. V was clipped by 6 bases and J by 1 base, with 18 bases between them. CDR3 sequence reads: CSVRRTVEGNTEAFF. The CDR3 nucleotides are TGCAGCGTCCGTAGGACCGTTGAGGGGAACACTGAAGCTTTCTTT.

The rearrangement uses TRBV7-3 and TRBJ1-2; TRBD1 is a possible D gene (6 bases). This CDR3 is built from 14 residues. Between the trimmed V and J ends, which lost 1 base and 6 bases, there was a span of 12 bases. Germline-derived CDR1 and CDR2 are SGHTA and FQGTGA. The CDR3 here is CASSLSPTGNGYTF. The CDR3 DNA reads TGTGCCAGCAGCTTAAGCCCTACAGGGAATGGCTACACCTTC.

This chain uses TRBV4-1 with TRBJ1-2; 10 positions agree with TRBD1. The V gene's germline CDR1 is MGHRA and CDR2 YSYEKL. Trimming at V came to 4 bases and at J to 4 bases, leaving 12 bases not matched to a gene. The CDR3 has 17 residues. DNA of the CDR3: TGCGCCAGCAGCCGACGGGACAGGGGACGCCCCAGCTATGGCTACACCTTC. This translates into CASSRRDRGRPSYGYTF.